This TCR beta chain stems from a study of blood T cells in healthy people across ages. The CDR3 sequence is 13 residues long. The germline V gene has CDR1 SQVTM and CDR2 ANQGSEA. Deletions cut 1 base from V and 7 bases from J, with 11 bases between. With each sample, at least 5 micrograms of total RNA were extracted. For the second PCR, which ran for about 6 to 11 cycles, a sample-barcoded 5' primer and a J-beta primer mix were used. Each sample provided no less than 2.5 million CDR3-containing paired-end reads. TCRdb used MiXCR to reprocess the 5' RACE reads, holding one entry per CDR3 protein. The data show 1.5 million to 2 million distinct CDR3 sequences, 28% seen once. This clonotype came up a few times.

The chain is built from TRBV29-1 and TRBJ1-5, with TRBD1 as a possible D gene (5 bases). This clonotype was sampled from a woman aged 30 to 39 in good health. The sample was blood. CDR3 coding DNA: TGCAGCGTTGAAGGGGTGCGGGGCCAGCCCCAGCATTTT. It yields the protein CSVEGVRGQPQHF.